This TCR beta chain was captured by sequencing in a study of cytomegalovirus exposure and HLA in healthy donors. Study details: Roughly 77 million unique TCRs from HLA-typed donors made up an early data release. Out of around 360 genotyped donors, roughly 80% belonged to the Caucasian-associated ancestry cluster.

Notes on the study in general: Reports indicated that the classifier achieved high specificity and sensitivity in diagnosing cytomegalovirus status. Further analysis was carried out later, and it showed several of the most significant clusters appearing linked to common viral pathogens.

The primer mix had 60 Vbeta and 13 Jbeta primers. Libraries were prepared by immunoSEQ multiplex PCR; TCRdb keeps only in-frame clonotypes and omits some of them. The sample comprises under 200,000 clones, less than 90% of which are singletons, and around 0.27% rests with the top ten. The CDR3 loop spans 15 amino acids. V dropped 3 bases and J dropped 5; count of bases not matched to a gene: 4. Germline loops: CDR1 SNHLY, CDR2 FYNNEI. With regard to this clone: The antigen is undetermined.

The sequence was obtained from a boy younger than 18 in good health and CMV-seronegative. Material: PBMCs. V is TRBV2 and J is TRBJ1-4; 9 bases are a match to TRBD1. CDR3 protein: CASSDLGQGNEKLFF. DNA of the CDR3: TGTGCCAGCAGTGATTTAGGACAGGGGAATGAAAAACTGTTTTTT.